The clone carrying this T cell receptor (beta chain) rates as medium-sized. Its cognate antigen is unknown. These data belong to a study of STAT3 mutations in large granular lymphocyte leukemia. Study-wide background: Roughly 44% of treated T-LGLL patients showed hematologic response to immunosuppression. Study-level points and caveats: Clonal expansion was inferred from other time points because no sample existed at each clone's first appearance. In about 30% of the 18 patients, new TCR clonotypes emerged after therapy. Suggested: STAT3 mutation was not the ancestral event for these clonal expansions. At least one immunodominant TCR beta clonotype appeared in every T-cell large granular lymphocyte leukemia patient.

Sequenced by immunoSEQ multiplex PCR; TCRdb stores in-frame clones only, minus some. Among about 10,000 clones listed, 50% to 60% were seen once. This clonotype was sampled from a boy aged 10-17 years with T-cell large granular lymphocyte leukemia. Some clones in this sample may be carry-over from other donors' samples. The specimen sequenced was peripheral blood mononuclear cells.

The CDR3: CSVTTGFNQPQHF. CDR3 bases: TGCAGCGTTACGACAGGGTTCAATCAGCCCCAGCATTTT. The chain recombines TRBV29-1 with TRBJ1-5, with 7 bases aligning to TRBD1. The V and J ends lost 5 bases and 3 bases, in that order; junction bases with no gene match: 4. The CDR3 has 13 amino acids. The germline gives CDR1 SQVTM, CDR2 ANQGSEA.